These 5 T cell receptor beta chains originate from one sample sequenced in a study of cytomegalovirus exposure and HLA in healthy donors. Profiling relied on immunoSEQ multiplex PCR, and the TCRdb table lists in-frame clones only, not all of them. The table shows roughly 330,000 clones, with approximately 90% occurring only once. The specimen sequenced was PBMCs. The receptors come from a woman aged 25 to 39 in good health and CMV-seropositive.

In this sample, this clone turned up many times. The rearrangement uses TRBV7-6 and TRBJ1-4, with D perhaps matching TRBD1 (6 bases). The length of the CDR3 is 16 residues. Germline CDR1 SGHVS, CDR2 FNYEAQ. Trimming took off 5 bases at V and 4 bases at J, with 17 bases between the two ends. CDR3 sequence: CASSQGIGTLNEKLFF. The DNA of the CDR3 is TGTGCCAGCAGCCAGGGGATTGGGACACTTAATGAAAAACTGTTTTTT.

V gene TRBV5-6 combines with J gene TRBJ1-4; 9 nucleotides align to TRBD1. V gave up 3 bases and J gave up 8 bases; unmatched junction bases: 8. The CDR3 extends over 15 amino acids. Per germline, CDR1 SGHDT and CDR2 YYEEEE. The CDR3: CASSSPGTGREKLFF. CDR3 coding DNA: TGTGCCAGCAGCTCGCCGGGGACAGGGCGGGAAAAACTGTTTTTT.

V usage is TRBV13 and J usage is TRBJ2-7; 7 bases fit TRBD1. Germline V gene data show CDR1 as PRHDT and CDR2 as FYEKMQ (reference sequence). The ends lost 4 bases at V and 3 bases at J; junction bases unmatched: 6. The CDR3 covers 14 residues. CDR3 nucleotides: TGTGCCAGCAGCTGGAGCCAGGGGGACTACGAGCAGTACTTC. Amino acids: CASSWSQGDYEQYF. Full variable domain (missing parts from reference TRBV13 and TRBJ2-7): AAGVIQSPRHLIKEKRETATLKCYPIPRHDTVYWYQQGPGQDPQFLISFYEKMQSDKGSIPDRFSAQQFSDYHSELNMSSLELGDSALYFCASSWSQGDYEQYFGPGTRLTVT.

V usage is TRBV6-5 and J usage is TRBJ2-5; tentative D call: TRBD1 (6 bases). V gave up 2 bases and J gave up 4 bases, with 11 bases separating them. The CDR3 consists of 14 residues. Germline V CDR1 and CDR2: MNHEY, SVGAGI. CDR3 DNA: TGTGCCAGCAGTTACCGTGCAGGGGCAGAGACCCAGTACTTC. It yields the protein CASSYRAGAETQYF.

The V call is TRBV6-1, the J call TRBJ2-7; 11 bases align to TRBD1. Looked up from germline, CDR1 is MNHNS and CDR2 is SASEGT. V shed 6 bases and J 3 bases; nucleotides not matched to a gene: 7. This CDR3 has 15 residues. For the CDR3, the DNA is TGTGCCAGCAGCCACGGGACAGGGGGGTTCTACGAGCAGTACTTC. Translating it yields CASSHGTGGFYEQYF.